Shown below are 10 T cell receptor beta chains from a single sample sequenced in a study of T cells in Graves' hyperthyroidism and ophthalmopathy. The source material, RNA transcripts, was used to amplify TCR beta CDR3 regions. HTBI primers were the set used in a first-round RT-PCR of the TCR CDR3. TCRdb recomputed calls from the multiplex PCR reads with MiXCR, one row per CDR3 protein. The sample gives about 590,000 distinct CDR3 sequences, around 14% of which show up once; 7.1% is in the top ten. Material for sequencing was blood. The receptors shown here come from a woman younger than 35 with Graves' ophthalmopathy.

DNA of the CDR3: TGTGCCAGCAGTTTATGGGGGGCGCTATCTGAAGCTTTCTTT. Encoded protein: CASSLWGALSEAFF. The V call is TRBV27, the J call TRBJ1-1, with a tentative D call TRBD1 (6 bases). CDR1 is MNHEY and CDR2 is SMNVEV in the germline V gene (reference sequence). The CDR3 consists of 14 residues. Trimming pared 1 base from V and 6 bases from J, leaving 12 bases between.

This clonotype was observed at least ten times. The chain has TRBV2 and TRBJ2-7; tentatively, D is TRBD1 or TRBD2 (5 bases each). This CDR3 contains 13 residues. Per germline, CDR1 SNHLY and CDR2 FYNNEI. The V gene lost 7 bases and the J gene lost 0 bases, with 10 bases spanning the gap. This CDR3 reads CASKGTDSYEQYF. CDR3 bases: TGTGCCAGCAAAGGGACGGACTCCTACGAGCAGTACTTC.

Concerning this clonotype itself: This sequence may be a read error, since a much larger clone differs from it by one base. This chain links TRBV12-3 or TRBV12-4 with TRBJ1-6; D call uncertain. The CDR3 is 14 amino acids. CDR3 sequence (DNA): TGTGCCAGCAGCCCTGGACTGGCTTATTCACCCCCCCACTTT. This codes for CASSPGLAYSPPHF.

The CDR3 protein is CASRAGYEQYF. The DNA of the CDR3 is TGTGCCAGCAGAGCGGGTTACGAGCAGTACTTC. J is TRBJ2-7 and V is TRBV25-1, with a possible D match to TRBD2 (6 bases). The V end lost 6 bases, the J end lost 4 bases, and 7 bases lay between the germline ends. The CDR3 consists of 11 residues. Per the germline V gene, CDR1 is MGHDK and CDR2 is SYGVNS.

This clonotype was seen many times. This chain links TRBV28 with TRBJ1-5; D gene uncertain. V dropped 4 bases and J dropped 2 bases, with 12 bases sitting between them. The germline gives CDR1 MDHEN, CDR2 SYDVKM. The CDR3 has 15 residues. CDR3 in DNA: TGTGCCAGCAGTTCCCCCGCGGAGGGCAATCAGCCCCAGCATTTT. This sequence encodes CASSSPAEGNQPQHF.

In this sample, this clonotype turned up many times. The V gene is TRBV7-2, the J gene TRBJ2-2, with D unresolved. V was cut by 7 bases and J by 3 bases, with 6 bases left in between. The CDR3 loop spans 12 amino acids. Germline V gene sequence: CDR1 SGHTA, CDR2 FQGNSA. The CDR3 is CASTFYTGELFF. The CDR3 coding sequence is TGTGCCAGCACCTTCTACACCGGGGAGCTGTTTTTT. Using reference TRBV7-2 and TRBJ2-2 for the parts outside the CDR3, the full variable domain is GAGVSQSPSNKVTEKGKDVELRCDPISGHTALYWYRQSLGQGLEFLIYFQGNSAPDKSGLPSDRFSAERTGGSVSTLTIQRTQQEDSAVYLCASTFYTGELFFGEGSRLTVL.

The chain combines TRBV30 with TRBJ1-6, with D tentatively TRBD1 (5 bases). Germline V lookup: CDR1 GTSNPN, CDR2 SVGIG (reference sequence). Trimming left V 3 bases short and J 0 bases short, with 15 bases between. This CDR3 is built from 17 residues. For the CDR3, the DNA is TGTGCCTGGAGAAATCGACAGTTCAGCTCCTATAATTCACCCCTCCACTTT. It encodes CAWRNRQFSSYNSPLHF. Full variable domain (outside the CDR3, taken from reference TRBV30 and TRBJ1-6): SQTIHQWPATLVQPVGSPLSLECTVEGTSNPNLYWYRQAAGRGLQLLFYSVGIGQISSEVPQNLSASRPQDRQFILSSKKLLLSDSGFYLCAWRNRQFSSYNSPLHFGNGTRLTVT.

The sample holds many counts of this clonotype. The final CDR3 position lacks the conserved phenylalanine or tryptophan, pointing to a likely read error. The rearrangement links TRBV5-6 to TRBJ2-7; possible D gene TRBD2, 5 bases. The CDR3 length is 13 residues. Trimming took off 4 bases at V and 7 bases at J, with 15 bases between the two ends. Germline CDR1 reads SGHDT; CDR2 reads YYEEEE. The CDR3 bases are TGTGCCAGCAGCCCGGGGTCCCGCGGAGAGCAGTACCTC. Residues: CASSPGSRGEQYL.

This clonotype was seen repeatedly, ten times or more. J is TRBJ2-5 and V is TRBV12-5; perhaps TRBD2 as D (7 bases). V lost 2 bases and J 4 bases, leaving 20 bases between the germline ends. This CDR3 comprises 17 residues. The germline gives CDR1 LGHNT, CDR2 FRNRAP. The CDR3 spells CASGLSALTGGGETQYF. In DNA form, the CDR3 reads TGTGCTAGTGGTTTGAGTGCGCTTACGGGGGGCGGAGAGACCCAGTACTTC. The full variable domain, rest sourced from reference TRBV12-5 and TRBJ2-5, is DARVTQTPRHKVTEMGQEVTMRCQPILGHNTVFWYRQTMMQGLELLAYFRNRAPLDDSGMPKDRFSAEMPDATLATLKIQPSEPRDSAVYFCASGLSALTGGGETQYFGPGTRLLVL.

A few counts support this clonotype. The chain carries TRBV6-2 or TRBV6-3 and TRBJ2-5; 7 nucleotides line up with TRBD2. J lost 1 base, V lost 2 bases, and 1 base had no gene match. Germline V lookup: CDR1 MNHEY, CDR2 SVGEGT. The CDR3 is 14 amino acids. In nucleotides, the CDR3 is TGTGCCAGCAGTTACCGGACTAGCCAAGAGACCCAGTACTTC. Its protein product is CASSYRTSQETQYF.